What follows are 32 T cell receptor beta chains derived from one specimen sequenced in a study of cytomegalovirus exposure and HLA in healthy donors. Both 60 Vbeta primers and 13 Jbeta primers went into the PCR. Using immunoSEQ multiplex PCR, the repertoire was profiled, and TCRdb retains in-frame clones only, with some absent. The table includes 95,000 to 150,000 clones, more than 55% detected once. The sample consisted of PBMCs. Receptor source: a man younger than 35 in good health and CMV-seronegative.

This chain joins TRBV21-1 and TRBJ2-7; the table calls TRBD2, which could not be checked here. TRBV21-1 is a pseudogene locus. The CDR3 runs 17 residues. As DNA, the CDR3 is TGTGCCAGCAGCAACAAAAAGCGGGCCGAGGCGCCCTACGAGCAGTACTTC. It is translated as CASSNKKRAEAPYEQYF.

This clone turned up a few times. The chain is built from TRBV5-4 and TRBJ1-4, with TRBD1 matching over 8 bases. J gave up 0 bases and V 5 bases, and 12 bases lay outside the gene matches. CDR1 and CDR2 from the germline V gene are SGHNT and YYREEE (reference sequence). This CDR3 comprises 18 residues. CDR3 DNA: TGTGCCAGCAGTTACCGGCAGGGGGCCGTCGCAACTAATGAAAAACTGTTTTTT. It encodes CASSYRQGAVATNEKLFF.

This clone was found a few times. The chain couples TRBV29-1 to TRBJ2-1; possibly TRBD2 for D (6 bases). This CDR3 has 16 residues. Deletions cut 6 bases from V and 9 bases from J, with 27 bases between. Per germline, CDR1 SQVTM and CDR2 ANQGSEA. CDR3 bases: TGCAGCGTCGCCCCGGGGGTGGGCGGGGCCCAGGGTGAGCAGTTCTTC. Its translation is CSVAPGVGGAQGEQFF.

The rearrangement uses TRBV25-1 and TRBJ2-5; D gene uncertain. In germline, CDR1 is MGHDK, CDR2 SYGVNS. This CDR3 has 15 residues. Trimming took 0 bases from V and 2 from J, leaving 10 bases between them. DNA for the CDR3: TGTGCCAGCAGTGAATACGTGTTGTCTCAAGAGACCCAGTACTTC. Translated, it gives CASSEYVLSQETQYF.

The chain carries TRBV6-6 and TRBJ1-2; possibly TRBD1 for D (6 bases). The CDR3 runs 15 residues. Germline V lookup: CDR1 MNHNY, CDR2 SVGAGI (reference sequence). V was shortened by 0 bases and J by 3 bases, with 11 bases between the two germline ends. The CDR3 nucleotides are TGTGCCAGCAGTTACTCGGGGGCCGGGGACTATGGCTACACCTTC. Amino acids: CASSYSGAGDYGYTF.

This chain links TRBV10-3 with TRBJ2-7; 9 nucleotides agree with TRBD1. The germline gives CDR1 ENHRY, CDR2 SYGVKD. Unmatched junction bases numbered 5, after V lost 5 bases and J lost 6 bases. This CDR3 contains 13 residues. CDR3 nucleotides: TGTGCCATCAGTCTAACAGGGGGCGGCGAGCAGTACTTC. Amino acid sequence: CAISLTGGGEQYF.

The chain links TRBV5-1 to TRBJ2-7; unclear D gene. The V and J ends lost 2 bases and 5 bases respectively, with 8 bases between them. CDR3 length: 12 residues. Germline values: CDR1 SGHRS, CDR2 YFSETQ. The CDR3 DNA is TGCGCCAGCAGCTTCAGTTTTGACGAGCAGTACTTC. This gives the protein CASSFSFDEQYF.

In its sample, this clone was seen a few times. The J gene is TRBJ2-1, the V gene TRBV6-1, with 11 bases aligning to TRBD2. V trimming: 4 bases; J trimming: 8 bases; junction bases outside the gene matches: 7. Germline V gene lookup returns CDR1 MNHNS and CDR2 SASEGT. The CDR3 runs 15 residues. CDR3 nucleotide sequence: TGTGCCAGCAGTGTGACTAGCGGGATTTTCGATGAGCAGTTCTTC. It specifies CASSVTSGIFDEQFF.

The chain joins TRBV30 to TRBJ2-5; tentative D call: TRBD1 (6 bases). The CDR3 contains 13 residues. Germline V gene data show CDR1 as GTSNPN and CDR2 as SVGIG (reference sequence). V was pared by 2 bases and J by 4 bases, with 11 bases between. This chain's CDR3 is CAWSRDRRETQYF. CDR3 nucleotide sequence: TGTGCCTGGAGTCGAGACAGGAGAGAGACCCAGTACTTC.

This clone appeared once. The chain couples TRBV11-2 to TRBJ2-3; 11 positions match TRBD2. The CDR3 is 17 amino acids. Germline V gene data show CDR1 as SGHAT and CDR2 as FQNNGV. The V segment lost 4 bases and the J segment 0 bases; nucleotides outside the gene matches: 6. CDR3 coding DNA: TGTGCCAGCAGCTGGGTCGGACTAGCGGGCAGCACAGATACGCAGTATTTT. It is translated as CASSWVGLAGSTDTQYF.

The chain uses TRBV6-5 and TRBJ1-2; D call uncertain. The V gene's germline CDR1 is MNHEY and CDR2 SVGAGI. Trimming shortened V by 4 bases and J by 5 bases, and 11 bases separated the two germline ends. This CDR3 is 13 amino acids long. The CDR3 reads CASSSGRGYGYTF. The CDR3 DNA is TGTGCCAGCAGTTCCGGACGGGGTTATGGCTACACCTTC.

This clone has a handful of counts. V and J are TRBV7-8 and TRBJ1-1; possibly TRBD1 for D (5 bases). Germline assignment: CDR1 SGHVS and CDR2 FQNEAQ. Trimming stripped 3 bases from V and 2 bases from J, with 13 bases between. The CDR3 totals 15 residues. The CDR3 reads CASSFSGTANTEAFF. The CDR3 nucleotides read TGTGCCAGCAGCTTTAGCGGGACGGCCAACACTGAAGCTTTCTTT.

This clone has more than one count but fewer than ten. The chain recombines TRBV7-9 with TRBJ1-2; D gene ambiguous. The germline V gene encodes CDR1 SEHNR and CDR2 FQNEAQ (reference sequence). The CDR3 runs 14 residues. The germline V and J ends were trimmed by 4 bases and 1 base, with 10 bases remaining between them. The CDR3 coding sequence is TGTGCCAGCAGCTCCGGAACGGGTAACTATGGCTACACCTTC. This translates into CASSSGTGNYGYTF. The full variable domain, completed using reference TRBV7-9 and TRBJ1-2, is DTGVSQNPRHKITKRGQNVTFRCDPISEHNRLYWYRQTLGQGPEFLTYFQNEAQLEKSRLLSDRFSAERPKGSFSTLEIQRTEQGDSAMYLCASSSGTGNYGYTFGSGTRLTVV.

The genes are TRBV28 and TRBJ1-1; D not certain. This CDR3 spans 13 amino acids. Per germline, CDR1 MDHEN and CDR2 SYDVKM. Trimming left V 6 bases short and J 5 bases short, with 13 bases between. The CDR3 region has the DNA TGTGCCAGCAGCCTCTGGGAGGAGACTGAAGCTTTCTTT. As protein: CASSLWEETEAFF.

This chain connects TRBV10-3 to TRBJ2-1; the D is unclear. Trimming removed 8 bases at V and 0 bases at J, with 8 bases between. The germline V gene encodes CDR1 ENHRY and CDR2 SYGVKD. The CDR3 extends over 13 amino acids. The CDR3 loop is CAIQISSYNEQFF. The CDR3 DNA follows: TGTGCCATCCAGATCAGCTCCTACAATGAGCAGTTCTTC.

This clone appeared once. The chain has TRBV28 and TRBJ1-5, with D maybe TRBD1 (5 bases). Trimming left V 5 bases short and J 4 bases short, with 9 bases between. The CDR3 runs 13 residues. Looked up from germline, CDR1 is MDHEN and CDR2 is SYDVKM. CDR3 in amino acids: CASSPNRNQPQHF. The DNA of the CDR3 is TGTGCCAGCAGTCCCAACAGGAATCAGCCCCAGCATTTT.

V is TRBV30 and J is TRBJ1-2, with D possibly being TRBD1 (5 bases). V was cut by 0 bases and J by 7 bases, with 12 bases left in between. CDR1 is GTSNPN and CDR2 is SVGIG in the germline V gene (reference sequence). This CDR3 is built from 13 residues. The CDR3 DNA follows: TGTGCCTGGAGTGTTTGGGAAAGGGGTGGCTACACCTTC. This gives the protein CAWSVWERGGYTF. Complete variable domain (other parts from reference TRBV30 and TRBJ1-2): SQTIHQWPATLVQPVGSPLSLECTVEGTSNPNLYWYRQAAGRGLQLLFYSVGIGQISSEVPQNLSASRPQDRQFILSSKKLLLSDSGFYLCAWSVWERGGYTFGSGTRLTVV.

The rearrangement uses TRBV29-1 and TRBJ1-5; D possibly corresponds to TRBD1 (5 bases). CDR3 length equals 12 residues. V dropped 7 bases and J dropped 11 bases, with 18 bases sitting between them. CDR1 is SQVTM, CDR2 ANQGSEA, per germline. CDR3 protein: CSGGTPGETQHF. CDR3 in DNA: TGCAGCGGCGGGACTCCGGGGGAGACCCAGCATTTT.

The V gene is TRBV5-6, the J gene TRBJ1-2; D remains ambiguous. The CDR3 loop spans 13 amino acids. Germline CDR1 and CDR2: SGHDT and YYEEEE. V lost 2 bases, J lost 8 bases, and 13 bases lay in between. In nucleotides, the CDR3 is TGTGCCAGCAGCTTTGGAGTCCAAGAGGGCTACACCTTC. It encodes CASSFGVQEGYTF.

The sample holds a few counts of this clone. The chain is built from TRBV25-1 and TRBJ2-1; TRBD2 agrees at 9 bases. CDR3 size: 17 residues. Looked up from germline, CDR1 is MGHDK and CDR2 is SYGVNS. Trimming at V came to 5 bases and at J to 3 bases, leaving 11 bases not matched to a gene. DNA of the CDR3: TGTGCCAGCAGTAGACCAGTTGGGACTAGCTTCTACAATGAGCAGTTCTTC. It translates to CASSRPVGTSFYNEQFF.

V is TRBV2 and J is TRBJ1-1, with D possibly matching TRBD1 (5 bases). The V end lost 3 bases, the J end lost 4 bases, and 12 bases lay between the germline ends. Germline assignment: CDR1 SNHLY and CDR2 FYNNEI. The CDR3 loop spans 14 amino acids. The CDR3 region is CASSEEGWVTEAFF. Written as DNA, the CDR3 is TGTGCCAGCAGTGAGGAGGGGTGGGTCACTGAAGCTTTCTTT. The variable domain in full, completed from reference TRBV2 and TRBJ1-1, reads EPEVTQTPSHQVTQMGQEVILRCVPISNHLYFYWYRQILGQKVEFLVSFYNNEISEKSEIFDDQFSVERPDGSNFTLKIRSTKLEDSAMYFCASSEEGWVTEAFFGQGTRLTVV.

V usage is TRBV7-9 and J usage is TRBJ2-3; 10 bases are a match to TRBD2. V gave up 5 bases and J gave up 1 base; unmatched junction bases: 6. The germline V gene encodes CDR1 SEHNR and CDR2 FQNEAQ (reference sequence). The CDR3 contains 16 residues. In nucleotides, the CDR3 is TGTGCCAGCAGCGACTCCGGGACTAGCGGCACAGATACGCAGTATTTT. Amino acids: CASSDSGTSGTDTQYF.

V is TRBV6-5 and J is TRBJ2-5; D might be TRBD1 (7 bases). V dropped 5 bases and J dropped 2 bases, with 15 bases sitting between them. Per germline, CDR1 MNHEY and CDR2 SVGAGI. The CDR3 has 15 residues. The CDR3 loop reads CASSPPPGGQETQYF. The CDR3 DNA follows: TGTGCCAGCAGTCCCCCCCCAGGGGGGCAAGAGACCCAGTACTTC.

The rearrangement joins TRBV20-1 to TRBJ1-6; no definite D call. The CDR3 extends over 11 amino acids. Trimming removed 3 bases at V and 10 bases at J, with 7 bases between. Germline lookup yields CDR1 DFQATT and CDR2 SNEGSKA (reference sequence). This CDR3 reads CSARNISPLHF. The DNA of the CDR3 is TGCAGTGCTAGGAACATCTCACCCCTCCACTTT.

This clone was counted only a few times. The chain links TRBV6-5 to TRBJ1-5; D possibly corresponds to TRBD1 (5 bases). The germline V gene encodes CDR1 MNHEY and CDR2 SVGAGI. The CDR3 runs to 16 residues. V was cut by 4 bases and J by 2 bases, with 15 bases left in between. Here the CDR3 DNA reads TGTGCCAGCAGTTTGGGAAAGGGGATCGGCAATCAGCCCCAGCATTTT. Amino acid sequence: CASSLGKGIGNQPQHF.

The rearrangement links TRBV5-1 to TRBJ1-1; D might be TRBD1 (6 bases). Trimming removed 0 bases at V and 5 bases at J, with 8 bases between. The CDR3 runs to 13 residues. Germline V lookup: CDR1 SGHRS, CDR2 YFSETQ. CDR3 amino acids: CASSLGGRTEAFF. Written as DNA, the CDR3 is TGCGCCAGCAGCTTGGGGGGGCGGACTGAAGCTTTCTTT.

The chain has TRBV6-5 and TRBJ2-3, with a possible D match to TRBD1 (5 bases). Germline V lookup: CDR1 MNHEY, CDR2 SVGAGI. Trimming stripped 6 bases from V and 6 bases from J, with 7 bases between. The CDR3 consists of 11 residues. Here the CDR3 reads CASSRQDTQYF. The CDR3 DNA reads TGTGCCAGCAGCCGACAGGATACGCAGTATTTT.

V usage is TRBV9 and J usage is TRBJ2-7, with D maybe TRBD1 (5 bases). V was trimmed by 0 bases and J by 7 bases, leaving 11 bases between them. This CDR3 contains 13 residues. The germline CDR1 and CDR2 sequences are SGDLS and YYNGEE. CDR3 nucleotides: TGTGCCAGCAGCGTAGCTCTGGGGCCGGAGCAGTACTTC. Translated: CASSVALGPEQYF.

The rearrangement uses TRBV6-1 and TRBJ2-5, with D possibly TRBD2 on 6 matching bases. CDR1 is MNHNS and CDR2 is SASEGT in the germline V gene. The V end was cut by 2 bases, the J end by 5 bases, with 12 bases between. CDR3 length: 14 residues. Written as DNA, the CDR3 is TGTGCCAGCAGTGAATCGGGTGGGGGGGAGACCCAGTACTTC. It translates to CASSESGGGETQYF.

The V and J genes are TRBV10-3 and TRBJ2-1; 9 positions agree with TRBD2. CDR3 length: 14 residues. Germline trimming cut 7 bases from V and 8 bases from J; bases unmatched to any gene: 9. Germline values: CDR1 ENHRY, CDR2 SYGVKD. CDR3 residues: CAIKSVRGGDEQFF. The CDR3 DNA sequence: TGTGCCATCAAGTCTGTGCGGGGGGGCGATGAGCAGTTCTTC.

This clone was observed a few times. The CDR3 DNA is TGTGCCAGCAGCCCCCGACCCTCAGGGGGCTACGGTCAGCCCCAGCATTTT. Translation: CASSPRPSGGYGQPQHF. V and J are TRBV27 and TRBJ1-5; 8 nucleotides agree with TRBD1. The CDR3 extends over 17 amino acids. Germline CDR1 is MNHEY and CDR2 is SMNVEV (reference sequence). V lost 6 bases and J lost 6; bases outside the gene matches: 16.

The chain carries TRBV19 and TRBJ1-1; TRBD1 matches 9 bases. Germline V CDR1 and CDR2: LNHDA, SQIVND (reference sequence). After removal of 3 bases from V and 11 bases from J, the junction contained 10 bases not matched to a gene. This CDR3 has 14 residues. As DNA, the CDR3 is TGTGCCAGTAGTATCCAAGAACAGGGGGCAGGGGCTTTCTTT. Protein: CASSIQEQGAGAFF.